This is a list of T cell receptor beta chains from one sample in a study of CD8 T cells in Susac syndrome. MiXCR was run by TCRdb on the immunoSEQ multiplex PCR reads, yielding one entry per CDR3 protein. The sample yields roughly 50,000 distinct CDR3 sequences, approximately 93% seen once. The sample was CD8+ T cells from PBMCs. These receptors were collected from a human donor in good health. Both conserved end residues are part of each CDR3. The order of the fields is CDR3 DNA, CDR3 protein, J gene, V gene, D gene, clone size. The D gene is left open where the match is weak. Expanded clones are given a class, and other clones once, few, many or no size at all.

DNA: TGTGCCAGCAGCCAAGATAGACAGGGACTCGGTACGCAGTATTTT
CDR3: CASSQDRQGLGTQYF
J: TRBJ2-3
V: TRBV3-1
D: -
size: -

DNA: TGTGCCAGCAGTGAAGCAGGACTAGCGATATCCTACGAGCAGTACTTC
CDR3: CASSEAGLAISYEQYF
J: TRBJ2-7
V: TRBV2
D: TRBD2
size: -

DNA: TGTGCCAGCAGCTTGGATGGGGCTAGCTTTCAGATAACAGATACGCAGTATTTT
CDR3: CASSLDGASFQITDTQYF
J: TRBJ2-3
V: TRBV5-6
D: -
size: -

DNA: TGTGCCAGCAGTTTAGTTATTGGGGAGTACGAGCAGTACTTC
CDR3: CASSLVIGEYEQYF
J: TRBJ2-7
V: TRBV27
D: -
size: few

DNA: TGCGCCAGCAGCCAGGCCGGGAACACCGGGGAGCTGTTTTTT
CDR3: CASSQAGNTGELFF
J: TRBJ2-2
V: TRBV4-1
D: -
size: -

DNA: TGTGCCAGCAGTCGACTAGCGGGAACTTACGAGCAGTACTTC
CDR3: CASSRLAGTYEQYF
J: TRBJ2-7
V: TRBV6-5
D: TRBD2
size: -

DNA: TGTGCCAGCAGTCTCGATACGCAGTATTTT
CDR3: CASSLDTQYF
J: TRBJ2-3
V: TRBV28
D: -
size: -

DNA: TGTGCCAGCAGTTTACTAGCGGGAGCGGGGCACATTCAGTACTTC
CDR3: CASSLLAGAGHIQYF
J: TRBJ2-4
V: TRBV28
D: TRBD2
size: -

DNA: TGTGCCACCAACCTTCTCAATGAGCAGTTCTTC
CDR3: CATNLLNEQFF
J: TRBJ2-1
V: TRBV24-1
D: -
size: -

DNA: TGTGCCAGCAGTTCCGGGGGGGAGGCCAAAAACATTCAGTACTTC
CDR3: CASSSGGEAKNIQYF
J: TRBJ2-4
V: TRBV28
D: TRBD2
size: once

DNA: TGTGCCAGCAGCTTAATACTAGCGGGAGACTATGAGCAGTTCTTC
CDR3: CASSLILAGDYEQFF
J: TRBJ2-1
V: TRBV13
D: TRBD2
size: -

DNA: TGTGCCAGCAGTTTAAAGGGTTTCAACGAGCAGTACTTC
CDR3: CASSLKGFNEQYF
J: TRBJ2-7
V: TRBV27
D: -
size: -

DNA: TGTGCCAGCAGCCAGGGAGCGGGAGACTCCTACGAGCAGTACTTC
CDR3: CASSQGAGDSYEQYF
J: TRBJ2-7
V: TRBV7-9
D: TRBD2
size: -

DNA: TGCAGCACGGACGATTGGGAGACCCAGTACTTC
CDR3: CSTDDWETQYF
J: TRBJ2-5
V: TRBV29-1
D: -
size: -

DNA: TGTGCCAGTAGTCCTTTCGCGAACACCGGGGAGCTGTTTTTT
CDR3: CASSPFANTGELFF
J: TRBJ2-2
V: TRBV19
D: -
size: -

DNA: TGTGCCAGCAGTTTCCTGGGCTATCAGCCCCAGCATTTT
CDR3: CASSFLGYQPQHF
J: TRBJ1-5
V: TRBV28
D: -
size: -

DNA: TGTGCCAGCAGTTTAGACACCTCCTACGAGCAGTACTTC
CDR3: CASSLDTSYEQYF
J: TRBJ2-7
V: TRBV13
D: -
size: few

DNA: TGCAGCGTTGAAGTTAACAATGAAGCTTTCTTT
CDR3: CSVEVNNEAFF
J: TRBJ1-1
V: TRBV29-1
D: -
size: -

DNA: TGCGCCAGCAGCCAAGTGGGACAGGGATTTCAAGAGACCCAGTACTTC
CDR3: CASSQVGQGFQETQYF
J: TRBJ2-5
V: TRBV4-1
D: TRBD1
size: -

DNA: TGTGCCAGCAGCCCTATTTACTCACTAGCGGGAGGGAGAGAGACCCAGTACTTC
CDR3: CASSPIYSLAGGRETQYF
J: TRBJ2-5
V: TRBV9
D: TRBD2
size: -

DNA: TGCGCCAGCAGATTTGAGGCCCCTAGCACAGATACGCAGTATTTT
CDR3: CASRFEAPSTDTQYF
J: TRBJ2-3
V: TRBV5-1
D: -
size: -

DNA: TGTGCCAGCAGCGGGGACAACCAAGAGACCCAGTACTTC
CDR3: CASSGDNQETQYF
J: TRBJ2-5
V: TRBV3-1
D: -
size: -

DNA: TGTGCCAGCGAGGGAGGGTATACGCAGTATTTT
CDR3: CASEGGYTQYF
J: TRBJ2-3
V: TRBV25-1
D: TRBD2
size: -

DNA: TGTGCCAGCAGTTTCACAGCCGGTTACAATGAGCAGTTCTTC
CDR3: CASSFTAGYNEQFF
J: TRBJ2-1
V: TRBV12-3/TRBV12-4
D: -
size: -

DNA: TGTGCCAGCAGTCTTACTAGCGCTGGGGCCAACGTCCTGACTTTC
CDR3: CASSLTSAGANVLTF
J: TRBJ2-6
V: TRBV6-2/TRBV6-3
D: TRBD2
size: once

DNA: TGTGCCACCAGGGGGACACAAGATAGCACAGATACGCAGTATTTT
CDR3: CATRGTQDSTDTQYF
J: TRBJ2-3
V: TRBV24-1
D: -
size: -

DNA: TGTGCCAGCAGCACCGGGGCCCCCACGGCCGAGCAGTACTTC
CDR3: CASSTGAPTAEQYF
J: TRBJ2-7
V: TRBV13
D: -
size: -

DNA: TGTGCCAGCAGCCCGGACACTGGATACGAGCAGTACTTC
CDR3: CASSPDTGYEQYF
J: TRBJ2-7
V: TRBV5-4
D: -
size: -